A selection of T cell receptor beta chains follows, all from one sample in a study of Graves' ophthalmopathy and Graves' hyperthyroidism. TCRdb reprocessed the multiplex PCR reads with MiXCR, giving one entry per CDR3 protein. The sample lists a few hundred thousand distinct CDR3 sequences; about 22% were seen once. Sequencing was carried out using peripheral blood. These receptors were collected from a woman aged 50 to 65 with Graves' ophthalmopathy. CDR3s include the opening cysteine and the closing phenylalanine or tryptophan. A D gene is named only where the DNA matches it firmly.

J: TRBJ1-6; V: TRBV6-1; length: 15; D: TRBD1; CDR3: CASTTGQAYNSPLHF
J: TRBJ2-7; V: TRBV27; length: 13; D: -; CDR3: CASSLTVYHEQYF
J: TRBJ2-5; V: TRBV24-1; length: 15; D: TRBD1; CDR3: CATSDSGQFGETQYF
J: TRBJ2-7; V: TRBV7-2; length: 13; D: -; CDR3: CASSFGRAYEQYF
J: TRBJ2-7; V: TRBV10-1; length: 14; D: -; CDR3: CASSESRISYEQYF
J: TRBJ1-6; V: TRBV20-1; length: 17; D: -; CDR3: CSASVVTGSSYNSPLHF
J: TRBJ1-1; V: TRBV28; length: 15; D: -; CDR3: CASSSPEGWDTEAFF
J: TRBJ2-2; V: TRBV6-1; length: 13; D: -; CDR3: CASSEVGDWVLFF
J: TRBJ1-1; V: TRBV19; length: 14; D: -; CDR3: CASSNPPQGAEAFF
J: TRBJ1-1; V: TRBV5-1; length: 14; D: TRBD1; CDR3: CASSWTGGVTEAFF
J: TRBJ1-1; V: TRBV7-2; length: 13; D: -; CDR3: CASSLIGVSEAFF
J: TRBJ1-3; V: TRBV27; length: 14; D: TRBD1; CDR3: CASSFRQGVGTIYF
J: TRBJ1-2; V: TRBV6-2/TRBV6-3; length: 16; D: -; CDR3: CASSYSIGSFDYGYTF
J: TRBJ2-2; V: TRBV4-1; length: 16; D: -; CDR3: CASSQPQGINTGELFF
J: TRBJ2-5; V: TRBV29-1; length: 15; D: TRBD1; CDR3: CSVDTGQGPQETQYF
J: TRBJ1-3; V: TRBV3-1; length: 12; D: -; CDR3: CASAGIGNTIYF
J: TRBJ1-1; V: TRBV12-3/TRBV12-4; length: 15; D: TRBD1; CDR3: CASSSTGGLGTEAFF
J: TRBJ1-5; V: TRBV7-2; length: 15; D: -; CDR3: CASSPNGPGHQPQHF
J: TRBJ2-7; V: TRBV2; length: 14; D: -; CDR3: CASSPGRGVYEQYF
J: TRBJ1-1; V: TRBV6-5; length: 14; D: -; CDR3: CASSYSAVNTEAFF
J: TRBJ1-1; V: TRBV6-2/TRBV6-3; length: 13; D: -; CDR3: CASSFARNTEAFF
J: TRBJ2-5; V: TRBV6-1; length: 13; D: -; CDR3: CASSPIFGETQYF
J: TRBJ2-7; V: TRBV6-5; length: 11; D: -; CDR3: CASSQRGGQYF
J: TRBJ1-2; V: TRBV5-1; length: 13; D: -; CDR3: CASSPGGGHGYTF
J: TRBJ2-7; V: TRBV7-6; length: 14; D: TRBD2; CDR3: CASSLARGAYEQYF
J: TRBJ1-2; V: TRBV18; length: 15; D: TRBD1; CDR3: CASSFRDSHNYGYTF
J: TRBJ1-1; V: TRBV20-1; length: 15; D: TRBD1; CDR3: CSARSGDSPNTEAFF
J: TRBJ2-2; V: TRBV5-1; length: 13; D: -; CDR3: CASSLQYTGELFF
J: TRBJ1-2; V: TRBV28; length: 15; D: -; CDR3: CASSSRTAFNYGYTF
J: TRBJ1-2; V: TRBV5-1; length: 15; D: TRBD1; CDR3: CASSSGQGDNYGYTF
J: TRBJ1-2; V: TRBV7-2; length: 13; D: -; CDR3: CASSSETGYGYTF
J: TRBJ2-2; V: TRBV25-1; length: 15; D: -; CDR3: CASSARTRPPGELFF
J: TRBJ1-2; V: TRBV27; length: 12; D: -; CDR3: CASSRAGGGYTF
J: TRBJ2-5; V: TRBV28; length: 16; D: -; CDR3: CASSTHYAGRGETQYF
J: TRBJ2-7; V: TRBV7-6; length: 14; D: -; CDR3: CASSLAPGSYEQYF
J: TRBJ2-7; V: TRBV7-2; length: 13; D: -; CDR3: CASSSTPGREQYF
J: TRBJ1-1; V: TRBV27; length: 19; D: -; CDR3: CASIWVGPSGLPMNTEAFF
J: TRBJ2-5; V: TRBV6-5; length: 16; D: TRBD2; CDR3: CASSYPVGGGGETQYF
J: TRBJ2-2; V: TRBV20-1; length: 16; D: -; CDR3: CSARDLSRTNTGELFF
J: TRBJ2-2; V: TRBV2; length: 18; D: TRBD2; CDR3: CASSEPSGPEKNTGELFF
J: TRBJ2-5; V: TRBV28; length: 15; D: -; CDR3: CASSTPRGLQETQYF
J: TRBJ1-5; V: TRBV6-4; length: 12; D: -; CDR3: CASSESIQPQHF